This note documents a single T cell receptor beta chain sequence. Its antigen is unknown. Within one base of it there is no much larger clone, and no base qualities were kept. The data stem from a study of cytomegalovirus exposure and HLA in healthy donors (dated by TCRdb to between 2016 and 2019). Background for the entire study: An earlier analysis of several hundred of the donors reported 276 Gb of sequence data and around 110 million unique TCR beta sequences obtained from about 170 million T cells. Besides the first cohort of around 700 subjects, a separate validation cohort made up of roughly 120 different subjects was used. Among a few hundred genotyped donors of the cohort, an average of 235,054 unique TCR beta nucleotide sequences were sequenced per donor, about a sixth of them non-productive. Among the roughly 400 genotyped donors, about 83% belonged to the genetic ancestry cluster associated with self-reported Caucasian donors. In the later analysis, no new phenotypic data were used to find candidate immune exposures; instead, reliance was placed on TCR beta sequences and their occurrence across donors. The study combined high-throughput TCR immunosequencing, statistical association of individual TCRs with disease status, and machine learning to predict cytomegalovirus infection status. All discovery cohort repertoires had been generated using a single sequencing platform. Approximately 330 gigabases of sequencing data and 91 million or so unique TCR sequences made up an early release that covered approximately 700 HLA-typed donors. A later genetic analysis took genome-wide SNP genotypes for about 55% of the roughly 700 donors and used that subset as a discovery cohort. Both class I and class II loci were covered by HLA typing, at four-digit resolution. In an earlier analysis of 550 to 700 of the donors, high-throughput TCR beta sequencing was used to judge whether each TCR beta V gene segment behaved as functional or pseudogenic. Five DR-DQ haplotypes were treated as single units for association and clustering because of strong linkage in the cohort. The study was designed to test whether signatures of past pathogen exposure could be identified by cataloging public T cell receptors. The T cell repertoires of several hundred subjects were profiled by immunosequencing and related to cytomegalovirus serostatus. To study patterns of TCR occurrence, a later analysis re-analyzed previously published TCR beta repertoires from several hundred donors and added high-resolution HLA genotyping. Donor age, sex, ethnicity and CMV serostatus were compiled alongside the repertoire data. The number of donors typed differed by locus, with 629-630 for A, B, C, DRB1 and DQB1, more than 500 for DQA1, some 570 for DPA1, and some 440 for DPB1. Broad study findings and their caveats: For the cohort, immune exposure information was limited to CMV serostatus. Because counts were too low, some 16 rarely observed V segments, including chromosome 9 orphons, were excluded from the earlier analysis of around 640 of the donors. Compared with equally common non-associated chains, HLA-associated TCR beta chains in a later analysis were more clonally expanded and had lower generation probabilities. The authors suggested that the approach could potentially be generalized to other disease states and immunological phenotypes. A later analysis reported that several top co-occurrence clusters appeared linked to parvovirus B19, influenza, CMV and Epstein-Barr virus. Strong co-occurrence of HLA alleles, especially DR and DQ, made assigning TCR associations to individual alleles difficult. A later genetic analysis reported fewer N-insertions in productive TCRs among donors in an Asian-associated ancestry cluster than the roughly 700-donor mean. In a later analysis, some 17,000 TCR beta sequences were associated with specific HLA alleles at a false discovery rate of 0.05. Linkage disequilibrium might explain the correlated functional status among segregating V segments, but an unknown experimental factor could not be ruled out. Most TCR sequences were observed very rarely across donors, whereas some public TCRs were present in many individuals. Because HLA typing was missing for some donors at each locus, association tests included only the typed subset. In vitro tests confirmed that a few of the cytomegalovirus-associated TCR beta chains recognize cytomegalovirus antigens. A cluster of highly shared sequence variants was judged likely to represent a technical artifact of the sequencing pipeline. An earlier analysis of approximately 600 of the donors showed that most TCR beta V segments appeared in productive rearrangements either about 87% or about 30% of the time, which broadly matched IMGT annotations. In the study, around 160 TCR beta chains were listed as associated with cytomegalovirus. The cohort was sequenced for TCR beta chains only, and without alpha or paired-chain data the features that could be detected were limited. Some IMGT-functional V segments, including TRBV6-2 and TRBV6-3, could not be told apart with the 87-base-pair reads, so those segments were excluded. A further reported finding was that TCR beta sequences accurately predicted the HLA-A and HLA-B alleles for most subjects in the first cohort. A later analysis found that TCR association rates varied across HLA loci, with DRB1 alleles showing the most associated TCRs and HLA-C alleles the fewest. V-gene and J-gene trimming of TCR beta chains was associated with a missense DCLRE1C variant in a later genetic analysis, and the association was replicated in an independent cohort. Roughly uniform sequencing depth across donors was assumed in presence/absence analyses, although this assumption may not hold. According to a later analysis, most CMV-associated TCR beta chains appeared to be HLA-restricted, and the HLA associations seemed to be driven largely by CMV exposure. The classifier was reported to diagnose cytomegalovirus status with high specificity and sensitivity in both the original and validation cohorts.

The cohort consisted of some 670 healthy bone marrow donors. At the time of sampling, every cohort member was nominally healthy, though immune exposures that went unrecorded were likely present. The donor tested CMV seronegative and was one of the 352 seronegative cohort members. Every donor gave a peripheral blood sample, and the peripheral blood mononuclear cells from that sample were used for TCR beta sequencing. The Qiagen DNeasy Blood Extraction Kit was used to extract genomic DNA from the blood cell samples. Receptor libraries were prepared by the immunoSEQ multiplex PCR assay. The multiplex PCR relied on a mix of 60 forward primers for TCR Vbeta segments and 13 reverse primers for TCR Jbeta segments. The CDR3 region of rearranged TCR beta genes was amplified from genomic DNA with a multiplex PCR assay. The amplified TCR beta libraries were sequenced on the Illumina HiSeq System as 87-base-pair reads. Processing in the source paper ran as follows. In a later analysis, tens of millions of unique TCR beta chains were counted across the roughly 670 repertoires, and approximately 9.9 million of these chains were shared by at least two donors. Raw reads were error-corrected and collapsed into unique sequences with a nearest-neighbor algorithm that merged closely related sequences to remove PCR and sequencing errors. Alignment of CDR3 sequences to IMGT reference sequences was used to assign V, D and J gene segments. For a sequence to be retained, at least a six-nucleotide match to both a V gene segment and a J gene segment was required. A rearrangement was called productive if the CDR3 had no stop codons and remained in frame with V and J, and every other rearrangement was called non-productive. Following IMGT convention, CDR3 was defined as the stretch from the second conserved V-encoded cysteine up to the conserved J-encoded phenylalanine. In an earlier analysis of roughly 580 of the donors, sequences lacking an unambiguous match to a single V gene segment were excluded. An earlier analysis of 587 of the donors called V segments functional above 56.7% productive rearrangements and segregating when the between-donor standard deviation exceeded 5%. A statistical classification framework was built to diagnose cytomegalovirus status from the catalog of TCR beta chain sequences. In a later analysis, TCR nucleotide sequences were compared against IMGT/GENE-DB human TR gene sequences so that V and J genes could be assigned. In a later analysis, CDR3 sequences and most-parsimonious VDJ recombination scenarios were assigned using the TCRdist pipeline. In a later analysis, every TCR beta chain was defined by the combination of its CDR3 amino acid sequence and its V-gene family, and reads without a unique V-gene family were dropped. As a way to deal with suspected cross-contamination and a sequencing artifact, a later analysis dropped 450 to 600 nucleotide sequences that were highly shared and had low generation probability. A later analysis calculated a clonal expansion index for each public chain from normalized within-repertoire ranks of inferred template counts. A later analysis computed generation probabilities with a VDJ recombination model fitted to out-of-frame rearrangements, and checked the results against IGoR. Hypergeometric tests were used in a later analysis to score TCR-TCR, TCR-HLA and TCR-CMV co-occurrence, with a repertoire-size bias correction applied to the TCR pairs. In a later analysis, false discovery rates were estimated by permuting HLA or CMV assignments 20 times. In a later analysis, co-occurring TCRs were grouped using DBSCAN, with TCRdist sequence similarity added in when clustering inside HLA-allele-positive subsets. Co-occurrence clustering excluded repertoires with fewer than 30,000 or more than 120,000 public chains, plus five with anomalous nucleotide sharing. TCRdb re-hosts the immuneACCESS table, in-frame sequences only. Its copies lack some clones; in the studies checked, an unresolved V gene accounts for under half of them, and the cause for the rest is not known. V, J and clone size reflect that table, while D and trimming were determined from the DNA. The sample table lists about 170,000 clones, roughly 84% of them with a count of one. Jointly, the top ten make up approximately 1.6% of the sample.

The CDR3 starts with the cysteine, ends with the phenylalanine, and has 15 residues. Just the 45-base CDR3 DNA is kept, in frame starting at base 1. V loses 4 bases of germline sequence and J loses 3 bases, and the interval between the two ends is 16 bases. As encoded in the germline V gene (reference sequence), CDR1 is SGHNT while CDR2 is YYREEE. The sequence was obtained from a male donor in good health and CMV-seronegative. Here the chain combines TRBV5-4 and TRBJ1-1, with TRBD1 tentatively as D gene (5 bases match). What was sequenced was PBMCs. The CDR3: CASSTLRQIDTEAFF. The DNA sequence is as follows: TGTGCCAGCAGCACCTTAAGACAGATTGACACTGAAGCTTTCTTT.